The 4 T cell receptor beta chains below were found in one sample sequenced in a study of CD8 T cells in Susac syndrome. The RNA, 0.5 to 1 ug, was put through reverse transcription using random hexamers. One entry per CDR3 protein, called by TCRdb with MiXCR from the immunoSEQ multiplex PCR reads. The sample contains a few hundred thousand distinct CDR3 sequences, roughly 96% of which appear only once. Sequenced material: CD4+ T cells from PBMCs. These TCRs come from a human donor with multiple sclerosis.

The V gene is TRBV6-5, the J gene TRBJ2-4; D tentatively fits TRBD1 or TRBD2 (5 bases each). Germline CDR1 MNHEY, CDR2 SVGAGI. With 6 bases removed from V and 5 bases from J, the gap between germline ends came to 17 bases. CDR3 length equals 15 residues. CDR3 in DNA: TGTGCCAGCAGAACCGGGGCGTCCGGGGAAAACATTCAGTACTTC. Amino acids: CASRTGASGENIQYF.

The rearrangement joins TRBV18 to TRBJ2-5, with TRBD1 matching 8 bases. Germline V gene sequence: CDR1 KGHSH, CDR2 LQKENI. The CDR3 runs 17 residues. V trimming: 0 bases; J trimming: 5 bases; junction bases outside the gene matches: 11. The chain's CDR3 is CASSPPSFTGGSETQYF. The CDR3, as DNA: TGTGCCAGCTCACCACCGAGCTTCACAGGGGGTAGCGAGACCCAGTACTTC. The variable domain in full, with the rest retrieved from reference TRBV18 and TRBJ2-5, is NAGVMQNPRHLVRRRGQEARLRCSPMKGHSHVYWYRQLPEEGLKFMVYLQKENIIDESGMPKERFSAEFPKEGPSILRIQQVVRGDSAAYFCASSPPSFTGGSETQYFGPGTRLLVL.

This chain uses TRBV2 with TRBJ1-2, with 8 bases that match TRBD1. CDR3 length: 13 residues. V dropped 6 bases and J dropped 3; count of bases not matched to a gene: 3. Germline lookup yields CDR1 SNHLY and CDR2 FYNNEI. CDR3 sequence: CASSDRGYYGYTF. CDR3 coding DNA: TGTGCCAGCAGCGACAGGGGATACTATGGCTACACCTTC.

The chain carries TRBV7-9 and TRBJ2-5; D uncertain. V was clipped by 2 bases and J by 7 bases, with 20 bases between them. The germline CDR1 and CDR2 sequences are SEHNR and FQNEAQ (reference sequence). CDR3 length: 16 amino acids. The CDR3 DNA sequence: TGTGCCAGCAGCTTATATCGATCTTCCAGCACCCCGACCCAGTACTTC. Translation gives CASSLYRSSSTPTQYF.